This entry lists 32 T cell receptor beta chains sequenced from one sample in a study of T-cell memory formation after mild COVID-19. TCRdb reprocessed the 5' RACE reads via MiXCR and lists one record per CDR3 protein. The profile shows about 400,000 distinct CDR3 sequences, 23% of them singletons. The source material was PBMCs or a T cell subset sorted from them (not recorded which). The receptor set was obtained from an adult woman who had mild COVID-19 (a few samples of this study predate the infection). Cell type and time point are not known.

The chain couples TRBV6-5 to TRBJ1-6; tentatively, D is TRBD1 (6 bases). Germline V gene data show CDR1 as MNHEY and CDR2 as SVGAGI. The CDR3 contains 15 residues. Trimming removed 3 bases from V and 8 bases from J, with 14 bases in between. The CDR3 coding sequence is TGTGCCAGCAGTTATACCGGACAGCCGGATTCACCCCTCCACTTT. Its translation is CASSYTGQPDSPLHF.

The chain employs TRBV10-3 and TRBJ2-7; 8 bases line up with TRBD2. The CDR3 runs to 14 residues. Per the germline V gene, CDR1 is ENHRY and CDR2 is SYGVKD. V gave up 2 bases and J gave up 3 bases; unmatched junction bases: 3. CDR3 coding DNA: TGTGCCATCAGTGAGGGTAGCGGGATCTACGAGCAGTACTTC. Amino acid sequence: CAISEGSGIYEQYF.

This clonotype was counted between two and nine times. The V gene is TRBV9, the J gene TRBJ2-5, with a tentative D call TRBD2 (6 bases). Trimming left V 0 bases short and J 1 base short, with 7 bases between. Germline V CDR1 and CDR2: SGDLS, YYNGEE. The CDR3 is 14 amino acids. CDR3 DNA sequence: TGTGCCAGCAGCGTAGGGGGGGTCCAAGAGACCCAGTACTTC. This encodes CASSVGGVQETQYF.

This clonotype showed up just a few times. The rearrangement joins TRBV7-8 to TRBJ2-5; 8 bases fit TRBD1. CDR1 SGHVS and CDR2 FQNEAQ come from the germline V gene. The CDR3 is 14 amino acids. The junction had 5 bases not matched to a gene; V was cut back by 3 bases and J by 5 bases. The CDR3 bases are TGTGCCAGCAGCTTGTGGACAGGGCACGAGACCCAGTACTTC. It encodes CASSLWTGHETQYF. Together with reference TRBV7-8 and TRBJ2-5, the CDR3 gives the full variable domain: GAGVSQSPRYKVAKRGQDVALRCDPISGHVSLFWYQQALGQGPEFLTYFQNEAQLDKSGLPSDRFFAERPEGSVSTLKIQRTQQEDSAVYLCASSLWTGHETQYFGPGTRLLVL.

This chain joins TRBV3-1 and TRBJ2-2, with D possibly TRBD2 on 6 matching bases. In germline, CDR1 is LGHDT, CDR2 YNNKEL (reference sequence). The V end lost 1 base, the J end lost 4 bases, and 10 bases lay between the germline ends. CDR3 length: 15 amino acids. CDR3 region: CASSQGLGGTGELFF. CDR3 nucleotides: TGTGCCAGCAGCCAAGGACTAGGTGGCACCGGGGAGCTGTTTTTT. Drawing the rest from reference TRBV3-1 and TRBJ2-2, the complete variable domain is DTAVSQTPKYLVTQMGNDKSIKCEQNLGHDTMYWYKQDSKKFLKIMFSYNNKELIINETVPNRFSPKSPDKAHLNLHINSLELGDSAVYFCASSQGLGGTGELFFGEGSRLTVL.

The table lists this clonotype with a few counts. This chain uses TRBV4-1 with TRBJ2-5; tentative D call: TRBD1 (6 bases). Trimming took off 1 base at V and 4 bases at J, with 13 bases between the two ends. The CDR3 is 15 residues long. Per the germline V gene, CDR1 is MGHRA and CDR2 is YSYEKL. CDR3: CASSQVLGAGETQYF. CDR3 DNA: TGCGCCAGCAGCCAAGTCTTGGGGGCGGGAGAGACCCAGTACTTC.

The J gene is TRBJ2-1, the V gene TRBV2; possible D gene TRBD2, 5 bases. The CDR3 sequence is 13 residues long. In germline, CDR1 is SNHLY, CDR2 FYNNEI. V was cut by 7 bases and J by 8 bases, with 15 bases left in between. The CDR3 here is CASTKHTGDEQFF. DNA of the CDR3: TGTGCCAGCACCAAGCATACCGGGGATGAGCAGTTCTTC.

This clonotype has a handful of counts. The rearrangement uses TRBV4-3 and TRBJ1-5, with a tentative D call TRBD1 (6 bases). Trimming left V 0 bases short and J 7 bases short, with 13 bases between. The germline V gene has CDR1 LGHNA and CDR2 YSLEER. The CDR3 is 15 residues long. The CDR3, as DNA: TGCGCCAGCAGCCAAGATCTCGGAGGGGGGCAGCCCCAGCATTTT. As protein: CASSQDLGGGQPQHF.

This chain uses TRBV30 with TRBJ1-1; no definite D call. This CDR3 comprises 13 residues. The V gene lost 0 bases and the J gene lost 7 bases, with 12 bases spanning the gap. CDR1 GTSNPN and CDR2 SVGIG come from the germline V gene (reference sequence). The CDR3 nucleotides are TGTGCCTGGAGTGTACTTATTCCGGGTGAAGCTTTCTTT. Protein: CAWSVLIPGEAFF.

This clonotype was seen repeatedly, ten times or more. The gene calls are TRBV27 and TRBJ2-1; 14 bases are shared with TRBD2. Germline trimming cut 7 bases from V and 8 bases from J; bases unmatched to any gene: 13. The CDR3 sequence is 17 residues long. The germline gives CDR1 MNHEY, CDR2 SMNVEV (reference sequence). In DNA, the CDR3 is TGTGCCAGCACTGTAGTAGGGACTAGCGGGAGTATGGATGAGCAGTTCTTC. Translating gives CASTVVGTSGSMDEQFF.

In its sample, this clonotype was seen a few times. This chain connects TRBV7-2 to TRBJ2-3; TRBD2 matches at 7 bases. Trimming took 1 base from V and 5 from J; bases not matched to a gene: 9. The CDR3 consists of 16 residues. The germline V gene has CDR1 SGHTA and CDR2 FQGNSA. The CDR3 is CASSLGGAGVIDTQYF. As DNA, the CDR3 is TGTGCCAGCAGCTTAGGCGGGGCGGGAGTAATAGATACGCAGTATTTT.

The chain couples TRBV15 to TRBJ2-1; TRBD2 agrees at 14 bases. CDR1 and CDR2 from the germline V gene are LNHNV and YYDKDF (reference sequence). V lost 5 bases to trimming and J lost 8 bases; unmatched junction nucleotides: 17. This CDR3 has 19 amino acids. The CDR3 spells CATSEGAISTSGRAHEQFF. Written as DNA, the CDR3 is TGTGCCACCAGCGAGGGGGCTATTTCGACTAGCGGGAGGGCCCATGAGCAGTTCTTC. Based on the CDR3 plus reference TRBV15 and TRBJ2-1, the full variable domain is DAMVIQNPRYQVTQFGKPVTLSCSQTLNHNVMYWYQQKSSQAPKLLFHYYDKDFNNEADTPDNFQSRRPNTSFCFLDIRSPGLGDTAMYLCATSEGAISTSGRAHEQFFGPGTRLTVL.

This clonotype was counted only a few times. The V and J genes are TRBV27 and TRBJ1-5; TRBD1 aligns across 7 bases. The ends lost 1 base at V and 0 bases at J; junction bases unmatched: 6. This CDR3 comprises 17 residues. Looked up from germline, CDR1 is MNHEY and CDR2 is SMNVEV (reference sequence). The CDR3 is CASSLYGTVYSNQPQHF. CDR3 DNA: TGTGCCAGCAGTTTATACGGGACAGTCTATAGCAATCAGCCCCAGCATTTT.

The chain uses TRBV20-1 and TRBJ2-3; 7 positions match TRBD2. Germline CDR1 and CDR2: DFQATT and SNEGSKA (reference sequence). This CDR3 spans 13 amino acids. Trimming at V came to 5 bases and at J to 0 bases, leaving 2 bases not matched to a gene. CDR3 in DNA: TGCAGTGCTGCTAGCGGTAGCACAGATACGCAGTATTTT. Amino acids: CSAASGSTDTQYF.

This clonotype has only a few counts. This chain joins TRBV4-3 and TRBJ2-7; 8 nucleotides match TRBD1. The CDR3 sequence is 18 residues long. Unmatched junction bases numbered 17, after V lost 4 bases and J lost 3 bases. In germline, CDR1 is LGHNA, CDR2 YSLEER. Written as DNA, the CDR3 is TGCGCCAGCAGCCCCCGAGATAGAGCAGGGGGCTTCCACTACGAGCAGTACTTC. This translates into CASSPRDRAGGFHYEQYF.

This chain connects TRBV27 to TRBJ1-5; D is ambiguous. Germline CDR1 is MNHEY and CDR2 is SMNVEV (reference sequence). V shed 5 bases and J shed 6 bases, with 8 bases lying between them. The CDR3 loop spans 12 amino acids. This CDR3 is CASSHIGQPQHF. The CDR3, as DNA: TGTGCCAGCAGTCATATTGGTCAGCCCCAGCATTTT.

V is TRBV7-2 and J is TRBJ2-1; 10 bases fit TRBD2. The trim removed 3 bases at V and 11 bases at J, leaving 7 bases unmatched. Germline V gene data show CDR1 as SGHTA and CDR2 as FQGNSA. The CDR3 is 14 amino acids. The CDR3 region is CASSLGVAGGKQFF. DNA of the CDR3: TGTGCCAGCAGCTTGGGAGTAGCGGGAGGTAAGCAGTTCTTC.

This clonotype turned up a few times. The rearrangement uses TRBV18 and TRBJ2-7; the D is unclear. Trimming removed 0 bases from V and 0 bases from J, with 3 bases in between. Germline lookup yields CDR1 KGHSH and CDR2 LQKENI. The CDR3 consists of 13 residues. CDR3 bases: TGTGCCAGCTCACCACCTATCTCCTACGAGCAGTACTTC. Its translation is CASSPPISYEQYF.

The chain employs TRBV18 and TRBJ2-7; D gene unclear. CDR3 length equals 15 residues. The germline CDR1 and CDR2 sequences are KGHSH and LQKENI. Trimming pared 3 bases from V and 2 bases from J, leaving 14 bases between. The CDR3 reads CASSPTHTRAYEQYF. CDR3 coding DNA: TGTGCCAGCTCACCTACGCACACCCGGGCCTACGAGCAGTACTTC. Full variable domain (outside the CDR3, taken from reference TRBV18 and TRBJ2-7): NAGVMQNPRHLVRRRGQEARLRCSPMKGHSHVYWYRQLPEEGLKFMVYLQKENIIDESGMPKERFSAEFPKEGPSILRIQQVVRGDSAAYFCASSPTHTRAYEQYFGPGTRLTVT.

This clonotype was seen a few times. The chain links TRBV7-9 to TRBJ2-3; D may be TRBD1 or TRBD2 (5 bases each). Trimming took off 4 bases at V and 6 bases at J, with 17 bases between the two ends. Germline V gene lookup returns CDR1 SEHNR and CDR2 FQNEAQ (reference sequence). This CDR3 is 15 amino acids long. The CDR3 bases are TGTGCCAGCAGCTCCTATGGGACCAACACGGATACGCAGTATTTT. This gives the protein CASSSYGTNTDTQYF. Based on the CDR3 plus reference TRBV7-9 and TRBJ2-3, the full variable domain is DTGVSQNPRHKITKRGQNVTFRCDPISEHNRLYWYRQTLGQGPEFLTYFQNEAQLEKSRLLSDRFSAERPKGSFSTLEIQRTEQGDSAMYLCASSSYGTNTDTQYFGPGTRLTVL.

The chain uses TRBV5-5 and TRBJ1-1; D not resolved. The CDR3 sequence is 16 residues long. The V and J ends lost 4 bases and 0 bases respectively, with 16 bases between them. Germline V gene lookup returns CDR1 SGHKS and CDR2 YYEKEE (reference sequence). CDR3 sequence: CASSPIPGGLNTEAFF. The CDR3 nucleotides read TGTGCCAGCAGCCCGATCCCGGGCGGATTGAACACTGAAGCTTTCTTT.

The chain carries TRBV7-9 and TRBJ2-5; 9 nucleotides line up with TRBD1. Looked up from germline, CDR1 is SEHNR and CDR2 is FQNEAQ (reference sequence). This CDR3 comprises 14 residues. Unmatched junction bases numbered 5, after V lost 4 bases and J lost 5 bases. The CDR3 coding sequence is TGTGCCAGCAGCTCCACAGGGGGCGCGGAGACCCAGTACTTC. Translated: CASSSTGGAETQYF.

The chain is built from TRBV28 and TRBJ2-7; D uncertain. Trimming shortened V by 8 bases and J by 2 bases, and 13 bases separated the two germline ends. CDR3 length equals 13 residues. Germline CDR1 and CDR2: MDHEN and SYDVKM. The CDR3 nucleotides are TGTGCCAGCTCTTGGGCGCAGCCCTACGAGCAGTACTTC. Its protein product is CASSWAQPYEQYF.

The chain recombines TRBV24-1 with TRBJ1-1, with a possible D match to TRBD1 (6 bases). Trimming took off 7 bases at V and 7 bases at J, with 12 bases between the two ends. CDR3 size: 12 residues. The V gene's germline CDR1 is KGHDR and CDR2 SFDVKD. CDR3 DNA: TGTGCCACCAGAGACGGGGGCCATGAAGCTTTCTTT. As protein: CATRDGGHEAFF.

This chain links TRBV6-5 with TRBJ2-1; 9 bases match TRBD1. CDR3 length: 16 amino acids. Germline trimming cut 6 bases from V and 1 base from J; bases unmatched to any gene: 7. Looked up from germline, CDR1 is MNHEY and CDR2 is SVGAGI. CDR3: CASRLGGTGSYNEQFF. CDR3 DNA: TGTGCCAGCAGACTGGGAGGGACAGGGTCCTACAATGAGCAGTTCTTC.

The rearrangement uses TRBV6-2 or TRBV6-3 and TRBJ2-7; TRBD2 matches at 8 bases. This CDR3 contains 14 residues. From germline, CDR1 is MNHEY and CDR2 SVGEGT. J was trimmed by 3 bases and V by 3 bases; bases with no gene match: 4. This CDR3 is CASSYGGRFYEQYF. The DNA for the CDR3 is TGTGCCAGCAGTTATGGCGGGAGGTTCTACGAGCAGTACTTC.

The V gene is TRBV15, the J gene TRBJ2-1; D is possibly TRBD2 (6 bases). From germline, CDR1 is LNHNV and CDR2 YYDKDF (reference sequence). The CDR3 extends over 16 amino acids. Deletions cut 1 base from V and 8 bases from J, with 18 bases between. CDR3 sequence (DNA): TGTGCCACCAGCAGAGGAAAACTAGGAGGGTACTATGAGCAGTTCTTC. This gives the protein CATSRGKLGGYYEQFF.

The chain has TRBV12-3 or TRBV12-4 and TRBJ1-2; D not resolved. The CDR3 consists of 13 residues. Between the trimmed V and J ends, which lost 5 bases and 1 base, there was a span of 8 bases. The CDR3 bases are TGTGCCAGCAGTCAACAGAATAACTATGGCTACACCTTC. Its protein product is CASSQQNNYGYTF.

This clonotype was seen more than once but under ten times. This sequence joins TRBV14 and TRBJ2-7, with D possibly TRBD2 on 6 matching bases. V was trimmed by 1 base and J by 1 base, leaving 8 bases between them. The CDR3 is 14 residues long. Per the germline V gene, CDR1 is SGHDN and CDR2 is FVKESK. CDR3 in amino acids: CASSQVAESYEQYF. In nucleotides, the CDR3 is TGTGCCAGCAGCCAAGTAGCGGAATCCTACGAGCAGTACTTC.

The chain recombines TRBV5-6 with TRBJ2-1, with D maybe TRBD2 (6 bases). Germline assignment: CDR1 SGHDT and CDR2 YYEEEE. Trimming left V 7 bases short and J 6 bases short, with 17 bases between. The CDR3 has 14 amino acids. CDR3 bases: TGTGCCAGCCCTGGGGGGAGGAGCGTCAATGAGCAGTTCTTC. This sequence encodes CASPGGRSVNEQFF.

V usage is TRBV5-5 and J usage is TRBJ1-1, with D perhaps TRBD1 (6 bases). V dropped 2 bases and J dropped 0 bases, with 11 bases sitting between them. The CDR3 is 15 amino acids. Looked up from germline, CDR1 is SGHKS and CDR2 is YYEKEE (reference sequence). Here the CDR3 DNA reads TGTGCCAGCAGCTTTCAGGGGAACATGAACACTGAAGCTTTCTTT. It is translated as CASSFQGNMNTEAFF.

The chain employs TRBV18 and TRBJ2-1; D might be TRBD1 or TRBD2, each matching 5 bases. This CDR3 comprises 16 residues. Germline loops: CDR1 KGHSH, CDR2 LQKENI. The V end lost 8 bases, the J end lost 6 bases, and 23 bases lay between the germline ends. The CDR3 bases are TGTGCCAGCCGTTTCGGGTGGGGGAGAGGCTCCAATGAGCAGTTCTTC. Its protein is CASRFGWGRGSNEQFF.